This passage covers 9 T cell receptor beta chains from one sample sequenced in a study of cytomegalovirus exposure and HLA in healthy donors. 60 Vbeta and 13 Jbeta primers were used in PCR. Clones were read by immunoSEQ multiplex PCR, and TCRdb kept only the in-frame ones, dropping some. The repertoire has fewer than 250,000 clones, approximately 80% of them found once; the top ten carry roughly 13%. The sample comprised PBMCs. The receptor source for this set is a woman in her 30s in good health and CMV-seropositive.

Here the CDR3 reads CASLSLYEQYF. Written as DNA, the CDR3 is TGTGCCAGCCTATCCCTCTACGAGCAGTACTTC. The chain links TRBV28 to TRBJ2-7; D ambiguous. CDR1 and CDR2 (germline): MDHEN, SYDVKM. Trimming removed 8 bases from V and 3 bases from J, with 8 bases in between. The CDR3 extends over 11 amino acids. The variable domain in full, with the rest retrieved from reference TRBV28 and TRBJ2-7, is DVKVTQSSRYLVKRTGEKVFLECVQDMDHENMFWYRQDPGLGLRLIYFSYDVKMKEKGDIPEGYSVSREKKERFSLILESASTNQTSMYLCASLSLYEQYFGPGTRLTVT.

The rearrangement uses TRBV6-4 and TRBJ1-1, with D hard to call. The CDR3 has 16 residues. Germline CDR1 reads MRHNA; CDR2 reads SNTAGT. V was pared by 1 base and J by 5 bases, with 17 bases between. The DNA for the CDR3 is TGTGCCAGCAGTGACTATCAGTGGAGGCCGAGGACTGAAGCTTTCTTT. The encoded protein is CASSDYQWRPRTEAFF.

This clone was detected a few times. J is TRBJ1-5 and V is TRBV5-4; D not certain. This CDR3 is built from 18 residues. The V gene's germline CDR1 is SGHNT and CDR2 YYREEE (reference sequence). Trimming left V 6 bases short and J 3 bases short, with 25 bases between. CDR3 amino acids: CASTPTSPGPRDNQPQHF. The CDR3 DNA follows: TGTGCCAGCACTCCAACCTCTCCGGGCCCGAGGGACAATCAGCCCCAGCATTTT.

V and J are TRBV5-6 and TRBJ2-7; 10 positions agree with TRBD2. The CDR3 sequence is 15 residues long. Germline values: CDR1 SGHDT, CDR2 YYEEEE. V lost 3 bases to trimming and J lost 2 bases; unmatched junction nucleotides: 5. In nucleotides, the CDR3 is TGTGCCAGCAGCTCTAGCGGGAGAGCCACCTACGAGCAGTACTTC. The encoded protein is CASSSSGRATYEQYF.

The rearrangement uses TRBV20-1 and TRBJ1-2; the D gene is possibly TRBD1 (6 bases). V was pared by 6 bases and J by 8 bases, with 13 bases between. Germline lookup yields CDR1 DFQATT and CDR2 SNEGSKA (reference sequence). This CDR3 has 11 residues. The CDR3 bases are TGCAGTGCCGGACAGCGTCTAGGCTACACCTTC. It is translated as CSAGQRLGYTF.

V and J are TRBV5-1 and TRBJ2-1; D may be TRBD2 (5 bases). V was cut by 0 bases and J by 8 bases, with 9 bases left in between. Germline loops: CDR1 SGHRS, CDR2 YFSETQ. The CDR3 covers 13 residues. This CDR3 reads CASSLEVGDEQFF. The DNA for the CDR3 is TGCGCCAGCAGCTTGGAGGTGGGAGATGAGCAGTTCTTC. Together with reference TRBV5-1 and TRBJ2-1, the CDR3 gives the full variable domain: KAGVTQTPRYLIKTRGQQVTLSCSPISGHRSVSWYQQTPGQGLQFLFEYFSETQRNKGNFPGRFSGRQFSNSRSEMNVSTLELGDSALYLCASSLEVGDEQFFGPGTRLTVL.

The gene calls are TRBV29-1 and TRBJ2-7, with D possibly TRBD1 on 6 matching bases. V lost 4 bases, J lost 5 bases, and 12 bases lay in between. Germline CDR1 and CDR2: SQVTM and ANQGSEA. The CDR3 has 12 residues. The DNA for the CDR3 is TGCAGCGTTGTTGGCCAGGGGAACGAGCAGTACTTC. This encodes CSVVGQGNEQYF.

The gene calls are TRBV29-1 and TRBJ1-4; D gene uncertain. V was trimmed by 5 bases and J by 10 bases, leaving 14 bases between them. This CDR3 contains 12 residues. Germline V gene lookup returns CDR1 SQVTM and CDR2 ANQGSEA. Here the CDR3 reads CSVPREEGKLFF. The CDR3 nucleotides are TGCAGCGTTCCTAGGGAAGAGGGAAAACTGTTTTTT.

The chain uses TRBV4-3 and TRBJ1-1, with D uncertain. The length of the CDR3 is 12 residues. Trimming stripped 8 bases from V and 1 base from J, with 8 bases between. CDR1 and CDR2 (germline): LGHNA, YSLEER. CDR3 nucleotide sequence: TGCGCCAGCCGAGACTGGAACACTGAAGCTTTCTTT. Its protein is CASRDWNTEAFF.